One and the same sample provided the 8 T cell receptor beta chains below, sequenced in a study of somatic mutations in cytotoxic T cells in rheumatoid arthritis. Here immunoSEQ multiplex PCR was the method, and the copy in TCRdb shows in-frame clones only, minus some. The sample lists about 17,000 clones; around 68% were seen once. The source material was CD8+ T cells sorted from blood. The source of these receptors is a man aged 55 to 69 in good health.

This clone is termed medium-sized. One end of the junction fails to match germline, which may point to a read error. The chain uses TRBV7-2 and TRBJ2-2; 9 bases are a match to TRBD1. Germline V gene data show CDR1 as SGHTA and CDR2 as FQGNSA. The CDR3 spans 15 residues. CDR3 protein: CASRTGTGNAGELFF. Written as DNA, the CDR3 is TGTGCCAGCAGAACCGGGACAGGGAACGCCGGGGAGCTGTTTTTT.

The chain joins TRBV4-1 to TRBJ2-7; 11 bases are shared with TRBD1. Germline V gives CDR1 MGHRA, CDR2 YSYEKL. The CDR3 is made up of 15 amino acids. V shed 5 bases and J 1 base; nucleotides not matched to a gene: 4. This CDR3 is CASSYGTGGSYEQYF. The CDR3 coding sequence is TGCGCCAGCAGCTATGGGACAGGGGGTTCCTACGAGCAGTACTTC.

The V gene is TRBV5-6, the J gene TRBJ2-7; D is unclear. The germline gives CDR1 SGHDT, CDR2 YYEEEE. Trimming removed 3 bases at V and 4 bases at J, with 5 bases between. The CDR3 is made up of 11 amino acids. The CDR3 region is CASSYGYEQYF. DNA of the CDR3: TGTGCCAGCAGCTACGGGTACGAGCAGTACTTC.

The chain uses TRBV9 and TRBJ2-1; 12 nucleotides match TRBD2. The CDR3 has 15 residues. Unmatched junction bases numbered 3, after V lost 4 bases and J lost 4 bases. From germline, CDR1 is SGDLS and CDR2 YYNGEE. This CDR3 is CASSYGLAGYNEQFF. CDR3 nucleotides: TGTGCCAGCAGCTACGGACTAGCGGGGTACAATGAGCAGTTCTTC.

The J gene is TRBJ2-5, the V gene TRBV15; tentatively, D is TRBD1 (6 bases). The germline V gene encodes CDR1 LNHNV and CDR2 YYDKDF (reference sequence). The V end was cut by 0 bases, the J end by 5 bases, with 13 bases between. The CDR3 is 15 residues long. CDR3 residues: CATSRDQGSKETQYF. The CDR3 DNA follows: TGTGCCACCAGCAGAGATCAGGGGTCCAAGGAGACCCAGTACTTC.

The chain joins TRBV27 to TRBJ2-4, with TRBD1 identical over 7 bases. Germline V CDR1 and CDR2: MNHEY, SMNVEV (reference sequence). V shed 8 bases and J 1 base; nucleotides not matched to a gene: 5. The CDR3 length is 14 residues. The CDR3 loop is CASGQVIAKNIQYF. CDR3 bases: TGTGCCAGCGGACAGGTTATTGCCAAAAACATTCAGTACTTC.

The chain has TRBV4-1 and TRBJ1-1; 8 bases line up with TRBD1. The germline V gene has CDR1 MGHRA and CDR2 YSYEKL. With V trimmed by 1 base and J by 1 base, 2 bases remained unmatched. The CDR3 consists of 15 residues. The CDR3 loop is CASSQADRGNTEAFF. Written as DNA, the CDR3 is TGCGCCAGCAGCCAAGCAGACAGGGGGAACACTGAAGCTTTCTTT.

The chain carries TRBV19 and TRBJ2-7, with a weak D call TRBD2 (6 bases). CDR1 and CDR2 (germline): LNHDA, SQIVND (reference sequence). Trimming removed 6 bases at V and 3 bases at J, with 18 bases between. The CDR3 sequence is 15 residues long. CDR3 DNA sequence: TGTGCCAGTAGCCCAAGGAGGGACGGTGGCTACGAGCAGTACTTC. Its protein product is CASSPRRDGGYEQYF. Filled out from reference TRBV19 and TRBJ2-7, the complete variable domain reads DGGITQSPKYLFRKEGQNVTLSCEQNLNHDAMYWYRQDPGQGLRLIYYSQIVNDFQKGDIAEGYSVSREKKESFPLTVTSAQKNPTAFYLCASSPRRDGGYEQYFGPGTRLTVT.